This T cell receptor (beta chain) was identified during a study of tumor-infiltrating lymphocytes in primary liver carcinoma. The template, 500 ng total RNA, yielded TCR beta cDNA made with a constant-region primer. Three nested multiplex PCR rounds, a slightly modified ARM-PCR method, built the TCR beta libraries. For approximately 11 cycles apiece, the opening two PCR rounds ran with TRBV1-TRBV30 forward primers and a C-beta reverse primer. In TCRdb, the multiplex PCR reads were re-called with MiXCR into one record per CDR3 protein. This table holds about 330,000 distinct CDR3 sequences, 65% found once. The germline V gene encodes CDR1 MNHEY and CDR2 SVGAGI. This CDR3 contains 15 residues. Trimming took 2 bases from V and 0 from J; bases not matched to a gene: 2. RNA isolated from unsorted whole blood supplied the blood RNA, with germline DNA also extracted. This clonotype came up a few times.

The TCR sequence derives from a man aged 40-50 years with primary liver carcinoma and hepatitis B virus infection. Sequenced material: peripheral blood. This chain links TRBV6-5 with TRBJ2-7, with 9 bases aligning to TRBD1. The CDR3 protein is CASSYGTGSSYEQYF. As DNA, the CDR3 is TGTGCCAGCAGTTACGGGACAGGGTCCTCCTACGAGCAGTACTTC.